These T cell receptor beta chains were read from a single sample in a study of post-analysis software for immune sequencing data. MiXCR, run by TCRdb on the PCR reads, gives a single entry per CDR3 protein. This table has roughly 200,000 distinct CDR3 sequences, 29% appearing once. The sequenced sample consisted of blood. The receptor source for this set is a girl aged 2 to 17 with multiple sclerosis. Each CDR3 is given with its conserved first and last residue. The D gene is left open where the match is weak. A clone size is listed for some rows: how often the clone was seen (once, few, many), or a class if it is expanded.

CDR3aa	CDR3nt	abundance	v_gene	j_gene	d_gene
CASSSKNREFGNIRYF	TGTGCCAGCAGTTCTAAAAACCGGGAGTTCGGCAACATTCGGTACTTC	NA	TRBV28	TRBJ2-4	NA
CASSPQAGYGYTF	TGTGCCAGCAGTCCCCAGGCTGGCTATGGCTACACCTTC	many	TRBV6-2/TRBV6-3	TRBJ1-2	NA
CSELGKGGDTQYF	TGCAGTGAACTAGGGAAAGGCGGGGATACGCAGTATTTT	many	TRBV20-1	TRBJ2-3	NA
CASSLHPRDTQYF	TGTGCCAGCAGTCTCCACCCTCGGGATACGCAGTATTTT	many	TRBV12-3/TRBV12-4	TRBJ2-3	NA
CSANPRLEETQYF	TGCAGTGCTAATCCCCGCTTGGAAGAGACCCAGTACTTC	NA	TRBV20-1	TRBJ2-5	NA
CASTSTGVEQYF	TGTGCCAGCACCTCGACAGGGGTCGAGCAGTACTTC	many	TRBV12-3/TRBV12-4	TRBJ2-7	TRBD1
CASSSFDVNTEAFF	TGTGCCAGCAGCTCGTTTGACGTTAACACTGAAGCTTTCTTT	NA	TRBV12-3/TRBV12-4	TRBJ1-1	NA
CATSRGPNNEQYF	TGTGCCACCAGCAGAGGACCTAACAATGAGCAGTACTTC	NA	TRBV15	TRBJ2-7	NA
CASSLWGGHSNQPQHF	TGTGCCAGCAGCTTATGGGGAGGCCATAGCAATCAGCCCCAGCATTTT	few	TRBV7-8	TRBJ1-5	NA
CASSQEWQGAGEQFF	TGTGCCAGCAGCCAAGAATGGCAGGGGGCTGGCGAGCAGTTCTTC	many	TRBV3-1	TRBJ2-1	TRBD1
CASSYRGLRGYTF	TGTGCCAGCAGTTACCGGGGGTTGCGAGGCTACACCTTC	few	TRBV6-5	TRBJ1-2	NA
CASSQDSTDTQYF	TGTGCCAGCAGCCAAGACTCCACAGATACGCAGTATTTT	many	TRBV4-2	TRBJ2-3	NA
CASRRDTHTDTQYF	TGTGCCAGCAGACGGGACACCCACACAGATACGCAGTATTTT	many	TRBV6-1	TRBJ2-3	NA
CAISVRARAVEQYF	TGTGCCATCAGTGTCCGGGCCAGGGCTGTCGAGCAGTACTTC	once	TRBV10-3	TRBJ2-7	NA
CASNHNTGELFF	TGCGCCAGCAACCACAACACCGGGGAGCTGTTTTTT	NA	TRBV10-1	TRBJ2-2	NA
CASSARTGHNEKLFF	TGCGCCAGCAGCGCCCGGACAGGGCACAATGAAAAACTGTTTTTT	NA	TRBV5-1	TRBJ1-4	TRBD1
CASRGLAASYEQYF	TGTGCCAGCAGGGGACTAGCGGCTTCCTACGAGCAGTACTTC	few	TRBV6-1	TRBJ2-7	TRBD2
CASSPSSAPLAEAFF	TGTGCCAGCTCACCTTCTTCAGCCCCCCTCGCTGAAGCTTTCTTT	NA	TRBV18	TRBJ1-1	NA
CASSLVGSYSNQPQHF	TGTGCCAGCAGCTTGGTCGGTAGTTATAGCAATCAGCCCCAGCATTTT	NA	TRBV5-8	TRBJ1-5	NA
CASSPGLMSSYNEQFF	TGCGCCAGCAGCCCCGGTTTGATGAGCTCCTACAATGAGCAGTTCTTC	NA	TRBV4-1	TRBJ2-1	NA
CASSPRPHLGQGTNTEAFF	TGCGCCAGCAGCCCAAGGCCTCACCTCGGACAGGGCACGAACACTGAAGCTTTCTTT	NA	TRBV5-1	TRBJ1-1	TRBD1
CASSFSLVGYNEQFF	TGTGCCAGCAGTTTTAGCCTAGTCGGCTACAATGAGCAGTTCTTC	many	TRBV12-3/TRBV12-4	TRBJ2-1	NA
CASSQEDSFSYEQYF	TGTGCCAGCAGCCAGGAGGACTCGTTCTCCTACGAGCAGTACTTC	few	TRBV4-2	TRBJ2-7	NA
CASKAADTQYF	TGTGCCAGCAAAGCGGCTGATACGCAGTATTTT	few	TRBV7-9	TRBJ2-3	NA
CASSLQGLHTF	TGTGCCAGCAGCTTGCAGGGTTTACACACCTTC	many	TRBV7-9	TRBJ1-2	NA
CASSQTGTETQYF	TGTGCCAGCAGCCAGACAGGGACGGAGACCCAGTACTTC	many	TRBV12-3/TRBV12-4	TRBJ2-5	TRBD1
CASRSPDTQYF	TGTGCCAGCCGTTCACCAGATACGCAGTATTTT	NA	TRBV6-5	TRBJ2-3	NA
CASSPQGTGLYGYTF	TGTGCCAGCAGTCCGCAGGGGACAGGTCTCTATGGCTACACCTTC	NA	TRBV28	TRBJ1-2	TRBD1
CSASDFRSGNQPQHF	TGCAGTGCTAGTGACTTCAGGTCGGGCAATCAGCCCCAGCATTTT	few	TRBV20-1	TRBJ1-5	NA
CASSPGVSEQYF	TGTGCCAGCAGTCCCGGAGTCTCCGAGCAGTACTTC	few	TRBV28	TRBJ2-7	NA
CASSFGLNNQPQHF	TGTGCCAGCAGTTTCGGACTAAACAATCAGCCCCAGCATTTT	few	TRBV12-3/TRBV12-4	TRBJ1-5	NA
CASSYSGSGGNEQFF	TGTGCCAGCAGTTACTCGGGGTCAGGTGGAAATGAGCAGTTCTTC	many	TRBV6-2/TRBV6-3	TRBJ2-1	NA
CASSHGGNTEAFF	TGTGCCAGCAGCCACGGGGGGAACACTGAAGCTTTCTTT	NA	TRBV28	TRBJ1-1	NA
CASSLGQTLFTDTQYF	TGTGCCAGCAGCTTAGGACAGACCCTCTTCACAGATACGCAGTATTTT	many	TRBV11-2	TRBJ2-3	NA
CVSSGDTQYF	TGTGTCAGCAGCGGGGATACGCAGTATTTT	NA	TRBV9	TRBJ2-3	NA
CASGLTVRQPQHF	TGTGCCAGCGGTCTGACGGTACGTCAGCCCCAGCATTTT	NA	TRBV6-6	TRBJ1-5	NA
CATSDGGPSGELFF	TGTGCCACCAGTGACGGGGGGCCTAGCGGGGAGCTGTTTTTT	NA	TRBV24-1	TRBJ2-2	NA
CASSQAGNSNRPQHF	TGCGCCAGCAGCCAAGCGGGGAACAGCAATCGGCCCCAGCATTTT	NA	TRBV4-1	TRBJ1-5	NA
CASSDPIGTGELFF	TGCGCCAGCAGCGACCCGATCGGGACCGGGGAGCTGTTTTTT	once	TRBV5-1	TRBJ2-2	NA
CASSPGGIQPQHF	TGTGCCAGCTCACCTGGAGGGATTCAGCCCCAGCATTTT	few	TRBV18	TRBJ1-5	NA
CASSFAANTEAFF	TGTGCCAGCAGTTTTGCCGCGAACACTGAAGCTTTCTTT	NA	TRBV12-3/TRBV12-4	TRBJ1-1	NA
CASSDRLAGGTSTDTQYF	TGTGCCAGCAGTGATCGACTAGCGGGGGGCACCAGCACAGATACGCAGTATTTT	many	TRBV25-1	TRBJ2-3	TRBD2
CASSLYGTQGTEAFF	TGTGCCAGCAGCTTGTACGGGACCCAGGGGACTGAAGCTTTCTTT	few	TRBV7-9	TRBJ1-1	NA
CPSSPTQGGANVLTF	TGTCCCAGCTCACCAACACAGGGGGGGGCCAACGTCCTGACTTTC	NA	TRBV18	TRBJ2-6	TRBD1
CASSDPPGTGGWSGDTQYF	TGTGCCAGCAGTGACCCTCCCGGGACGGGGGGGTGGTCGGGAGATACGCAGTATTTT	NA	TRBV6-1	TRBJ2-3	TRBD2
CASSLDREGTEAFF	TGCGCCAGCAGCTTGGACAGGGAAGGCACTGAAGCTTTCTTT	NA	TRBV5-1	TRBJ1-1	NA
CASSQPDRGMGTGELFF	TGCGCCAGCAGCCAGCCCGACAGGGGTATGGGGACCGGGGAGCTGTTTTTT	NA	TRBV4-1	TRBJ2-2	TRBD1
CSATRSGQGRNQPQHF	TGCAGTGCTACGCGTAGCGGACAGGGTCGGAATCAGCCCCAGCATTTT	NA	TRBV20-1	TRBJ1-5	TRBD1
CAYNRGKGQPQHF	TGTGCCTACAACAGGGGAAAGGGTCAGCCCCAGCATTTT	NA	TRBV30	TRBJ1-5	TRBD1
CASSSGGTYNEQFF	TGTGCCAGCAGTTCAGGCGGGACCTACAATGAGCAGTTCTTC	many	TRBV27	TRBJ2-1	NA
CSASRAGGDYEQYF	TGCAGTGCTAGTAGAGCGGGGGGGGACTACGAGCAGTACTTC	NA	TRBV20-1	TRBJ2-7	TRBD2
CASSLGWTGGSVNEQFF	TGTGCCAGCAGTTTAGGGTGGACAGGGGGTTCGGTTAATGAGCAGTTCTTC	NA	TRBV12-3/TRBV12-4	TRBJ2-1	TRBD1
CASSSGQGYQAFF	TGCGCCAGCAGCTCGGGACAGGGGTATCAGGCTTTCTTT	few	TRBV5-1	TRBJ1-1	TRBD1
CASISTGETQYF	TGTGCCAGCATCTCCACCGGGGAGACCCAGTACTTC	few	TRBV28	TRBJ2-5	NA